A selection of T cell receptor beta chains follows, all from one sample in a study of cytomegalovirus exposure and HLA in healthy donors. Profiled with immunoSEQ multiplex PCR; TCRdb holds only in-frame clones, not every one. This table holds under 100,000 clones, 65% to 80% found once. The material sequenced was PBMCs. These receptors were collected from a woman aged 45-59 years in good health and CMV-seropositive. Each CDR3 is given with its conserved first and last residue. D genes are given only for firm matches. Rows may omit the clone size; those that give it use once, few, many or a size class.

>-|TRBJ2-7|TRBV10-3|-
CAISEIREEQYF
TGTGCCATCAGTGAAATCAGGGAAGAGCAGTACTTC
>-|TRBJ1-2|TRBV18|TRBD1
CASSLGQGAWGYTF
TGTGCCAGCTCACTCGGACAGGGGGCATGGGGCTACACCTTC
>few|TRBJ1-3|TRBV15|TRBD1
CATTRGLGAGRSSGNTIYF
TGTGCCACCACCAGGGGGCTTGGGGCAGGCCGGAGCTCTGGAAACACCATATATTTT
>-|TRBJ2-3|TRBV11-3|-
CASSLRSGDTQYF
TGTGCCAGCAGCTTAAGGTCGGGAGATACGCAGTATTTT
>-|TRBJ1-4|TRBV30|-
CAWSPIGGGAGEKLFF
TGTGCCTGGAGCCCAATCGGGGGGGGCGCGGGTGAAAAACTGTTTTTT
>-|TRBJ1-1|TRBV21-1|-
CASRSAGPTEAFF
TGTGCCAGCAGGTCGGCGGGCCCCACTGAAGCTTTCTTT
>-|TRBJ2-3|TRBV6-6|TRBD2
CASSYSRWEGADTQYF
TGTGCCAGCAGTTACTCCCGGTGGGAGGGAGCAGATACGCAGTATTTT
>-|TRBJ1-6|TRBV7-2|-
CASRKRGTSDSPLHF
TGTGCCAGCAGGAAAAGGGGGACCTCTGATTCACCCCTCCACTTT
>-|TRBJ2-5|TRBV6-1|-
CASSTRLAQGTQYF
TGTGCCAGCAGTACCAGACTGGCCCAGGGGACCCAGTACTTC
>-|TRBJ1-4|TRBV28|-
CASSRRIQGWFEKLFF
TGTGCCAGCAGCCGTCGTATACAGGGTTGGTTTGAAAAACTGTTTTTT
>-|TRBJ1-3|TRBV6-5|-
CASSTFTESGNTIYF
TGTGCCAGCAGCACCTTTACGGAGTCTGGAAACACCATATATTTT
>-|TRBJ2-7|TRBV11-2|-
CASSSGRGGWYEQYF
TGTGCCAGCAGCTCGGGTCGGGGTGGGTGGTACGAGCAGTACTTC
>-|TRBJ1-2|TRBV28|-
CASGRGLYGYTF
TGTGCCAGCGGCAGGGGTCTCTATGGCTACACCTTC
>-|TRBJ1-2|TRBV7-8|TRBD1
CASSLGTGNYGYTF
TGTGCCAGCAGCTTAGGGACAGGGAACTATGGCTACACCTTC
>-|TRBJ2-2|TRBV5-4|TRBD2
CASSPASGRNTGELFF
TGTGCCAGCAGCCCGGCTAGCGGGAGAAACACCGGGGAGCTGTTTTTT
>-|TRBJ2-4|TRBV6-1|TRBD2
CAGSERAGEGAKNIQYF
TGTGCCGGCAGTGAGAGAGCCGGGGAGGGTGCCAAAAACATTCAGTACTTC
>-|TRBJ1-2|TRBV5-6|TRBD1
CASSRTGGGYTF
TGTGCCAGCAGCCGGACAGGGGGCGGCTACACCTTC
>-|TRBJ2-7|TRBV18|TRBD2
CASSRRGTSGSYEQYF
TGTGCCAGCTCACGCCGCGGGACTAGCGGGAGCTACGAGCAGTACTTC
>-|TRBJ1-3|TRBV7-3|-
CASGPGGSGNTIYF
TGTGCCAGCGGACCAGGAGGCTCTGGAAACACCATATATTTT
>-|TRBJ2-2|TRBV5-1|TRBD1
CASSSPGQSTGELFF
TGCGCCAGCAGCTCCCCGGGACAGAGTACCGGGGAGCTGTTTTTT
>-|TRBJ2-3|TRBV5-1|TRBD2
CASNIAGGSGDTQYF
TGCGCCAGCAACATAGCGGGAGGCAGTGGAGATACGCAGTATTTT
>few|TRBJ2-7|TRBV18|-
CASSTGGGGLYEQYF
TGTGCCAGCTCAACTGGGGGAGGTGGGCTCTACGAGCAGTACTTC
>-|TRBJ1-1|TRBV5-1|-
CASSFRPSGNTEAFF
TGCGCCAGCAGCTTCCGTCCTTCAGGGAACACTGAAGCTTTCTTT
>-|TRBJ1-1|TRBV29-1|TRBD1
CSVDRGNTEAFF
TGCAGCGTAGACAGGGGGAACACTGAAGCTTTCTTT
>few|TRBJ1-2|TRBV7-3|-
CASRNPGEGYTF
TGTGCCAGCAGGAACCCAGGGGAGGGCTACACCTTC
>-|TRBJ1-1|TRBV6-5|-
CASSYVNTEAFF
TGTGCCAGCAGTTATGTAAACACTGAAGCTTTCTTT
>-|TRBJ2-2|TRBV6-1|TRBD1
CASGMQDRVPGELFF
TGTGCCAGTGGGATGCAAGACAGGGTGCCCGGGGAGCTGTTTTTT
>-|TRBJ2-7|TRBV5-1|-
CASSLDTSEQYF
TGCGCCAGCAGCTTGGACACGTCCGAGCAGTACTTC
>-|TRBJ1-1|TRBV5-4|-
CASSRGSGNTEAFF
TGTGCCAGCAGCCGGGGTTCGGGAAACACTGAAGCTTTCTTT
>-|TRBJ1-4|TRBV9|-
CASSEQGSWEKLFF
TGTGCCAGCAGCGAACAGGGTTCTTGGGAAAAACTGTTTTTT
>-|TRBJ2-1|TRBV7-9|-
CASSFEQLRGEQFF
TGTGCCAGCAGCTTTGAACAGCTCCGGGGTGAGCAGTTCTTC
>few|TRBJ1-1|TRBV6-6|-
CASSAGLDAEAFF
TGTGCCAGCAGTGCAGGGCTGGATGCTGAAGCTTTCTTT
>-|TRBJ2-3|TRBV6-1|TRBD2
CASTRGGLAILPQYF
TGTGCCAGCACCAGAGGTGGACTAGCGATCTTGCCGCAGTATTTT
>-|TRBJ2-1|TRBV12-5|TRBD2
CASHPSSGRSGEQFF
TGTGCTAGCCACCCCTCTAGCGGGAGAAGTGGGGAGCAGTTCTTC
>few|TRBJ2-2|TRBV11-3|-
CASSLQGGNTGELFF
TGTGCCAGCAGCTTACAGGGAGGGAACACCGGGGAGCTGTTTTTT
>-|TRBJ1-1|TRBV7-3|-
CASSLRRDTEAFF
TGTGCCAGCAGCTTACGCCGGGACACTGAAGCTTTCTTT
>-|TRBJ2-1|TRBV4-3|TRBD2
CASSPGLAGVNEQFF
TGCGCCAGCAGCCCGGGACTAGCGGGAGTTAATGAGCAGTTCTTC
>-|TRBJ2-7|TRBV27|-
CASSFSRGVGYEQYF
TGTGCCAGCAGTTTCAGCCGCGGAGTTGGATACGAGCAGTACTTC
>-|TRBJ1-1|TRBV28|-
CASRGAYTEAFF
TGTGCCAGCAGAGGGGCCTACACTGAAGCTTTCTTT
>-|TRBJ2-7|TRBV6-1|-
CASRLTFGTFVEQYF
TGTGCCAGCAGGCTCACCTTCGGGACATTTGTCGAGCAGTACTTC
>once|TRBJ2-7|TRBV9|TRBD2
CASSLRASGDYEQYF
TGTGCCAGCAGCTTGCGGGCTAGCGGGGACTACGAGCAGTACTTC
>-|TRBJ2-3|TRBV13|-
CASSLRERDTQYF
TGTGCCAGCAGCTTAAGGGAGAGAGATACGCAGTATTTT
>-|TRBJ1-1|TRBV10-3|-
CAITSTKGPNTEAFF
TGTGCCATCACCTCCACTAAGGGGCCTAACACTGAAGCTTTCTTT
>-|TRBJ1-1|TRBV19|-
CASSRSDRPMNTEAFF
TGTGCCAGTAGTAGGAGTGACAGACCTATGAACACTGAAGCTTTCTTT
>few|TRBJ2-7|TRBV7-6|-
CASSSGDGKTYEQYF
TGTGCCAGCAGCTCAGGGGACGGGAAGACCTACGAGCAGTACTTC
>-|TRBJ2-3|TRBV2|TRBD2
CASSGLAGGPLSQDTQYF
TGTGCCAGCAGTGGGCTAGCGGGAGGGCCTTTATCACAAGATACGCAGTATTTT
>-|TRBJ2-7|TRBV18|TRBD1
CASSPFTGAYEQYF
TGTGCCAGCTCACCTTTCACAGGGGCTTACGAGCAGTACTTC
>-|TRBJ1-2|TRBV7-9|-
CSSSFQAGGYTF
TGTTCCAGCAGTTTTCAGGCGGGCGGCTACACCTTC
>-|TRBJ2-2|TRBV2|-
CASSGGLLPGELFF
TGTGCCAGCAGTGGTGGCCTCCTCCCCGGGGAGCTGTTTTTT
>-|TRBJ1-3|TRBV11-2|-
CASSLGGPGNTIYF
TGTGCCAGCAGCTTAGGGGGGCCCGGGAACACCATATATTTT
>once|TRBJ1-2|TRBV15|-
CATSRDIRSGGYGYTF
TGTGCCACCAGCAGAGATATTCGATCCGGGGGCTATGGCTACACCTTC
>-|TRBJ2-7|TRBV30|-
CAWGPGLPYEQYF
TGTGCCTGGGGACCGGGACTGCCTTACGAGCAGTACTTC
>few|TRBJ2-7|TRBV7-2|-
CASSLAWGRNFYEQYF
TGTGCCAGCAGCTTAGCATGGGGGCGGAATTTTTACGAGCAGTACTTC
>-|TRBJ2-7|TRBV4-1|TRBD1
CASSPGQGLNEQYF
TGCGCCAGCAGCCCGGGACAGGGGTTGAACGAGCAGTACTTC
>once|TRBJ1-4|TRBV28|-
CASSPYRVLDEKLFF
TGTGCCAGCAGTCCCTACAGGGTGTTGGATGAAAAACTGTTTTTT